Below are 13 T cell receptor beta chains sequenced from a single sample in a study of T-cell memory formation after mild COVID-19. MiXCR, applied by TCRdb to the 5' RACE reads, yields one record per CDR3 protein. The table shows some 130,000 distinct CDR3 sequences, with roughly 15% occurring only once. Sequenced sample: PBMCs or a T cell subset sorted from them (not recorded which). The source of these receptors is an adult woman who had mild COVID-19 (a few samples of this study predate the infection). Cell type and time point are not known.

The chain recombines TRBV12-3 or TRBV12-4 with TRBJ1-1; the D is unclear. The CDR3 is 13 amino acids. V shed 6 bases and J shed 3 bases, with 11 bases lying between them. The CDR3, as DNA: TGTGCCAGCAGGCTCCCGTCCCACACTGAAGCTTTCTTT. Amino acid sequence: CASRLPSHTEAFF.

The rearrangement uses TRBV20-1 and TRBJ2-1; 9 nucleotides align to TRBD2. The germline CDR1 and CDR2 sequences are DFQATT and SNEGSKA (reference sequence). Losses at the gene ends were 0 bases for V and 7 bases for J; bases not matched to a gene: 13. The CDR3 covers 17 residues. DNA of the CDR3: TGCAGTGCTAGAGAGCTAGCGGGACGCCCGGGAAAGAATGAGCAGTTCTTC. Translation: CSARELAGRPGKNEQFF.

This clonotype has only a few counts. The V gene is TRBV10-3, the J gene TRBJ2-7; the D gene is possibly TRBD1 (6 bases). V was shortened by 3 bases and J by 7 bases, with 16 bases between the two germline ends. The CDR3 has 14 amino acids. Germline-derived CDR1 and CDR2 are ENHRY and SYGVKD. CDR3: CAISDPVRGREQYF. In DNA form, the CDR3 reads TGTGCCATCAGTGATCCGGTGAGGGGGAGAGAGCAGTACTTC.

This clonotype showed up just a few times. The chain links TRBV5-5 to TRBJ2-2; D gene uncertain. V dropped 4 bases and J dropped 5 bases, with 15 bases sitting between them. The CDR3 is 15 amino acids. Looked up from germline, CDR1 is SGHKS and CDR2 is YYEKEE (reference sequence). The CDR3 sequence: CASSADGEETGELFF. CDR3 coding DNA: TGTGCCAGCAGCGCCGACGGAGAGGAAACCGGGGAGCTGTTTTTT.

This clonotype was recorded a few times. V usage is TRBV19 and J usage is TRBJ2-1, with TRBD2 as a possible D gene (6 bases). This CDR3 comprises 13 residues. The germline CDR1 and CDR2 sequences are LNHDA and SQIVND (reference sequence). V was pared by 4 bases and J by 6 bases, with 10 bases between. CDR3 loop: CASSRGGANEQFF. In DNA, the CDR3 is TGTGCCAGTAGTAGGGGAGGAGCCAATGAGCAGTTCTTC.

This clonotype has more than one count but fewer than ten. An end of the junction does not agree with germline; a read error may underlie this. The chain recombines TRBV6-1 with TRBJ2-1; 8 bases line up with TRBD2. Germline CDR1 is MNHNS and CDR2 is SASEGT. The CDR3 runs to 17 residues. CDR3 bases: TGTGCCAGCATTGAAGGGGTGGGACTAGTCGTGTACAATGAGCAGTTCTTC. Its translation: CASIEGVGLVVYNEQFF.

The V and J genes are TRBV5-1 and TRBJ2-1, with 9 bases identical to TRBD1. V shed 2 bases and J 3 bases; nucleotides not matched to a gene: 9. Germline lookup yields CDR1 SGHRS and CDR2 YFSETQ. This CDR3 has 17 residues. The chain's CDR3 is CASSFIRDRVDYNEQFF. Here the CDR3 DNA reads TGCGCCAGCAGCTTTATCCGGGACAGGGTCGACTACAATGAGCAGTTCTTC.

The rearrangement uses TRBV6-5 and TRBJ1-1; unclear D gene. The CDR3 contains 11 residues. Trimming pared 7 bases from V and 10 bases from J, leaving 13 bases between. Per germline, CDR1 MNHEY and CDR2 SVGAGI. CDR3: CASTQRHRAFF. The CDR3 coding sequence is TGTGCCAGCACCCAACGGCATAGAGCTTTCTTT.

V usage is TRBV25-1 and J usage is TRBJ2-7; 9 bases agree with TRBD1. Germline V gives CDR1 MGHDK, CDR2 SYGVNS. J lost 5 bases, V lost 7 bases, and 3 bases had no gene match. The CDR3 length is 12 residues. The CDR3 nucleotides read TGTGCCAGCACTGGGACAGGGAACGAGCAGTACTTC. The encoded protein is CASTGTGNEQYF.

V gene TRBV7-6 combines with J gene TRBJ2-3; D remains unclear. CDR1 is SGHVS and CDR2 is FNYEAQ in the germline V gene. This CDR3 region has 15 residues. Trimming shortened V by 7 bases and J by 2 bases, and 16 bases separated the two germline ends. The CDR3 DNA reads TGTGCCAGCACCCCCGCTAACAGTCCCACAGATACGCAGTATTTT. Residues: CASTPANSPTDTQYF.

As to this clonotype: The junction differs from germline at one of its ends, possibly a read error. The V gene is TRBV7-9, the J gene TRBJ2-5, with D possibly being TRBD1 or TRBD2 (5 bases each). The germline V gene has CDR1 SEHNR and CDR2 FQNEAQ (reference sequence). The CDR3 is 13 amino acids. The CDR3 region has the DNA TGTGCCAGCAGCTTAGCCTTCCGGGACGTAGTATGCTTC. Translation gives CASSLAFRDVVCF.

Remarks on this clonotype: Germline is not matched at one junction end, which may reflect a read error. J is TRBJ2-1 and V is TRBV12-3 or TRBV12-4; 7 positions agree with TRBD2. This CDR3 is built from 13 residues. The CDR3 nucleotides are TGTGCCAGCAGTCCCTTGACGGGAGGAGAGCAGTTATTC. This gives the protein CASSPLTGGEQLF.

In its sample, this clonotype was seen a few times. The CDR3 sequence: CATTHRGDNQPQHF. The CDR3 nucleotides are TGTGCCACCACTCACAGGGGCGATAATCAGCCCCAGCATTTT. This sequence joins TRBV7-9 and TRBJ1-5, with TRBD1 matching 7 bases. CDR1 is SEHNR, CDR2 FQNEAQ, per germline (reference sequence). J gave up 4 bases and V 10 bases, and 10 bases lay outside the gene matches. This CDR3 spans 14 amino acids.